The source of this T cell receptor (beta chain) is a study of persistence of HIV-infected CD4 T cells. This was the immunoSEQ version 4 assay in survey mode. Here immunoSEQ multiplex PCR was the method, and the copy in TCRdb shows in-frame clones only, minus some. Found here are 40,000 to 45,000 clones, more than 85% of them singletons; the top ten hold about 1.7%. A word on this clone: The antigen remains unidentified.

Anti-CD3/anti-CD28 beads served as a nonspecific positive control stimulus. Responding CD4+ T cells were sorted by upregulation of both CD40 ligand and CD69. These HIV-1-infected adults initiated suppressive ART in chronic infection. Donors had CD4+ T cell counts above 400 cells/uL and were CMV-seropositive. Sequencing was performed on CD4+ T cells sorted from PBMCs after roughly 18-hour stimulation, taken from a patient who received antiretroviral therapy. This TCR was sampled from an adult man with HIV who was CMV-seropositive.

CDR3 nucleotides: TGTGCCAGCAGTGAAGCGCGACGACAGGGGGTGGGTCAGCCCCAGCATTTT. It is translated as CASSEARRQGVGQPQHF. The chain couples TRBV6-1 to TRBJ1-5, with TRBD1 matching over 9 bases. CDR1 is MNHNS, CDR2 SASEGT, per germline. V was pared by 0 bases and J by 6 bases, with 9 bases of the junction left unmatched. CDR3 length: 17 amino acids.